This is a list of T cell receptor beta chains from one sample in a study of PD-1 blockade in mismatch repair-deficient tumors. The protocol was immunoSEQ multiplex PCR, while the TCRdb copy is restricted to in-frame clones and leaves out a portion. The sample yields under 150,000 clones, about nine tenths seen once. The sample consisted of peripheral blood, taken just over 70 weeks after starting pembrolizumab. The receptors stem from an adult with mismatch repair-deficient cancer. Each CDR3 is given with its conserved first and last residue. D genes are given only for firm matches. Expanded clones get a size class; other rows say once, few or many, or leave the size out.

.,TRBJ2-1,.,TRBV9,TGTGCCAGCAGCTCAACCGGGACTTCCTACAATGAGCAGTTCTTC,CASSSTGTSYNEQFF
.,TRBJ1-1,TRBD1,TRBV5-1,TGCGCCAGCAGCCGAGAACCACAGGGGAGCAACACTGAAGCTTTCTTT,CASSREPQGSNTEAFF
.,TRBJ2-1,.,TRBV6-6,TGTGCCAGCAGTTACTCGATTAGCAACAATGAGCAGTTCTTC,CASSYSISNNEQFF
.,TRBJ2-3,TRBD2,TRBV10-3,TGTGCCATCAGTGAGCGGCGGGAGGGCACAGATACGCAGTATTTT,CAISERREGTDTQYF
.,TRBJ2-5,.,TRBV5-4,TGTGCCAGCAGCCTAGAGGACCAAGAGACCCAGTACTTC,CASSLEDQETQYF
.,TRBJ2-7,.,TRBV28,TGTGCCAGCAGTTTAACCGGGGAGGGGGTAGAGGGCGAGCAGTACTTC,CASSLTGEGVEGEQYF
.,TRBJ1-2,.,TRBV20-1,TGCAGTCCAACACCGAACTATGGCTACACCTTC,CSPTPNYGYTF
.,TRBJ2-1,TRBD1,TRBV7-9,TGTGCCAGCAGCCCCGGGACAGAGGGTGAGCAGTTCTTC,CASSPGTEGEQFF
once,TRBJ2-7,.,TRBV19,TGTGCCAGTAGTATTTCCTTGGGTGACGAGCAGTACTTC,CASSISLGDEQYF
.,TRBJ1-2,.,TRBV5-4,TGTGCCAGCAGCGAAGGACAGACCATCGGTTATGGCTACACCTTC,CASSEGQTIGYGYTF
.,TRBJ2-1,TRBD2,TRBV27,TGTGCCAGCAGTTCTAGCGGTGAGGAGCAGTTCTTC,CASSSSGEEQFF
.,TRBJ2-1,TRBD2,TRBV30,TGTGCCTGGAGTGTACGTGGGAGGGCCGCCAATGAGCAGTTCTTC,CAWSVRGRAANEQFF
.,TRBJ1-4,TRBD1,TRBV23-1,TGCGCCAGCAGTCACCGGGGGGACAGGGCGGAGGAAAAACTGTTTTTT,CASSHRGDRAEEKLFF
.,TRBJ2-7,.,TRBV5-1,TGCGCCAGCAGCTTGGTCGGGAGTGGGGAGCAGTACTTC,CASSLVGSGEQYF
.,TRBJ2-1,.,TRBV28,TGTGCCAGCAGTCAACAGCGGTTCTCCTACAATGAGCAGTTCTTC,CASSQQRFSYNEQFF
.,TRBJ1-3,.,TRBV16,TGTGCCAGCAGCCAATCAAACAAAGCTACTGGAAACACCATATATTTT,CASSQSNKATGNTIYF
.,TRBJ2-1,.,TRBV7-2,TGTGCCAGCAGCCCCGTCGGAGGGAGTCAGTTCTTC,CASSPVGGSQFF
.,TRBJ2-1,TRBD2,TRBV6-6,TGTGCCAGTGCCCTCATGCGGGAGCTACTCTACAATGAGCAGTTCTTC,CASALMRELLYNEQFF
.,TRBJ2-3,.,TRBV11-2,TGTGCCAGCAGCCCAGACAGGAGCACAGATACGCAGTATTTT,CASSPDRSTDTQYF
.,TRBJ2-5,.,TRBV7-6,TGTGCCAGCAGCACCAGGCCGGGGGAGACCCAGTACTTC,CASSTRPGETQYF